The 8 T cell receptor beta chains presented below share a single source sample, sequenced in a study of breast tumors, draining lymph nodes, adjacent tissues. Breast cancer patients provided tissue from their axillary draining lymph nodes. Using its own MiXCR run on the multiplex PCR reads, TCRdb lists one record per CDR3 protein. The sample consists of 150,000 to 200,000 distinct CDR3 sequences, roughly 31% of them appearing once. The sample consisted of axillary lymph node tissue. Receptor source: a female donor with breast cancer. Some clones in this sample may be carry-over from other donors' samples.

As concerns this clonotype: The DNA is left out, because the CDR3 cannot be placed on it with certainty; the CDR3 is given as TCRdb lists it. The V gene is TRBV15, the J gene TRBJ2-7; the table calls TRBD2, which could not be checked here. CDR1 and CDR2 (germline): LNHNV, YYDKDF (reference sequence). The CDR3 region is 22 residues in length, termini included. CDR3 sequence reads: CATSRDLCASSLYTSLTYEQYF.

Ten or more counts support this clonotype. CDR3 sequence: CASRGKGAGEQFF. As DNA, the CDR3 is TGTGCCAGCAGAGGAAAAGGGGCCGGTGAGCAGTTCTTC. V usage is TRBV7-9 and J usage is TRBJ2-1; D perhaps matches TRBD1 (5 bases). V shed 6 bases and J shed 9 bases, with 15 bases lying between them. The CDR3 spans 13 residues. Germline V CDR1 and CDR2: SEHNR, FQNEAQ (reference sequence).

This clonotype was counted a few times. The chain joins TRBV7-9 to TRBJ1-1; D gene unclear. V was shortened by 2 bases and J by 6 bases, with 4 bases between the two germline ends. The CDR3 loop spans 11 amino acids. CDR1 is SEHNR, CDR2 FQNEAQ, per germline (reference sequence). The CDR3 loop reads CASSLTAEAFF. DNA of the CDR3: TGTGCCAGCAGCTTAACGGCTGAAGCTTTCTTT.

The chain employs TRBV6-2 or TRBV6-3 and TRBJ2-1, with 16 positions matching TRBD2. J was trimmed by 4 bases and V by 2 bases; bases with no gene match: 2. The CDR3 contains 17 residues. Looked up from germline, CDR1 is MNHEY and CDR2 is SVGEGT. CDR3 in DNA: TGTGCCAGCAGTTACGGGACTAGCGGGAGGGAATACAATGAGCAGTTCTTC. It is translated as CASSYGTSGREYNEQFF.

This clonotype was detected ten times or more. The chain combines TRBV28 with TRBJ2-7; 8 positions agree with TRBD1. Germline CDR1 reads MDHEN; CDR2 reads SYDVKM. CDR3 length equals 15 residues. Losses at the gene ends were 6 bases for V and 2 bases for J; bases not matched to a gene: 9. DNA for the CDR3: TGTGCCAGCAGCTCTCCGGGACAGGCGACCTACGAGCAGTACTTC. Translating it yields CASSSPGQATYEQYF.

This clonotype was picked up many times. The rearrangement uses TRBV7-6 and TRBJ2-2, with D maybe TRBD2 (6 bases). V shed 5 bases and J shed 0 bases, with 10 bases lying between them. This CDR3 has 15 amino acids. The germline gives CDR1 SGHVS, CDR2 FNYEAQ. The CDR3 spells CASSPGLTNTGELFF. The CDR3 DNA reads TGTGCCAGCAGCCCGGGACTTACGAACACCGGGGAGCTGTTTTTT.

This clonotype was picked up many times. J is TRBJ2-5 and V is TRBV11-2, with 9 positions matching TRBD2. V was pared by 5 bases and J by 0 bases, with 7 bases of the junction left unmatched. Germline V gene data show CDR1 as SGHAT and CDR2 as FQNNGV. This CDR3 has 16 amino acids. This CDR3 reads CASSPGVAGDQETQYF. The CDR3 nucleotides read TGTGCCAGCAGCCCAGGGGTAGCGGGGGACCAAGAGACCCAGTACTTC.

Details on this clonotype: One end of the junction varies from germline; a read error may be responsible. V is TRBV10-2 and J is TRBJ2-5; 8 nucleotides line up with TRBD2. This CDR3 has 13 residues. In germline, CDR1 is WSHSY, CDR2 SAAADI. This CDR3 is CASSLAGQETQHF. In nucleotides, the CDR3 is TGCGCCAGCAGTTTAGCGGGACAAGAGACCCAGCACTTC.